The clone carrying this TCR beta chain is a singleton in its sample. Its antigen is not known. The data were obtained in a study of PD-L1 blockade in urothelial cancer. In the study overall: Blood was tested 3 weeks (second dose) and 6 weeks into treatment. Findings of the study overall: Blood clones associated with the tumor expanded more at 3 weeks in durable-benefit patients.

V shed 1 base, J shed 8 bases, and the junction held 10 bases outside the gene matches. CDR3 length: 15 amino acids. CDR1 is SGHTA and CDR2 is FQGNSA in the germline V gene. This sample's time point: pretreatment peripheral blood. Produced via immunoSEQ multiplex PCR; TCRdb's table is partial and in-frame only. The sample consists of tens of thousands of clones, approximately 90% of them appearing once. The receptor was isolated from a donor over 35 with urothelial cancer. The genes are TRBV7-2 and TRBJ1-2; TRBD1 agrees at 7 bases. The material sequenced was PBMCs, taken around atezolizumab (anti-PD-L1) treatment. This CDR3 is CASSLGPAGGYGYTF. CDR3 DNA sequence: TGTGCCAGCAGCTTAGGGCCAGCAGGGGGTTACGGCTACACCTTC.